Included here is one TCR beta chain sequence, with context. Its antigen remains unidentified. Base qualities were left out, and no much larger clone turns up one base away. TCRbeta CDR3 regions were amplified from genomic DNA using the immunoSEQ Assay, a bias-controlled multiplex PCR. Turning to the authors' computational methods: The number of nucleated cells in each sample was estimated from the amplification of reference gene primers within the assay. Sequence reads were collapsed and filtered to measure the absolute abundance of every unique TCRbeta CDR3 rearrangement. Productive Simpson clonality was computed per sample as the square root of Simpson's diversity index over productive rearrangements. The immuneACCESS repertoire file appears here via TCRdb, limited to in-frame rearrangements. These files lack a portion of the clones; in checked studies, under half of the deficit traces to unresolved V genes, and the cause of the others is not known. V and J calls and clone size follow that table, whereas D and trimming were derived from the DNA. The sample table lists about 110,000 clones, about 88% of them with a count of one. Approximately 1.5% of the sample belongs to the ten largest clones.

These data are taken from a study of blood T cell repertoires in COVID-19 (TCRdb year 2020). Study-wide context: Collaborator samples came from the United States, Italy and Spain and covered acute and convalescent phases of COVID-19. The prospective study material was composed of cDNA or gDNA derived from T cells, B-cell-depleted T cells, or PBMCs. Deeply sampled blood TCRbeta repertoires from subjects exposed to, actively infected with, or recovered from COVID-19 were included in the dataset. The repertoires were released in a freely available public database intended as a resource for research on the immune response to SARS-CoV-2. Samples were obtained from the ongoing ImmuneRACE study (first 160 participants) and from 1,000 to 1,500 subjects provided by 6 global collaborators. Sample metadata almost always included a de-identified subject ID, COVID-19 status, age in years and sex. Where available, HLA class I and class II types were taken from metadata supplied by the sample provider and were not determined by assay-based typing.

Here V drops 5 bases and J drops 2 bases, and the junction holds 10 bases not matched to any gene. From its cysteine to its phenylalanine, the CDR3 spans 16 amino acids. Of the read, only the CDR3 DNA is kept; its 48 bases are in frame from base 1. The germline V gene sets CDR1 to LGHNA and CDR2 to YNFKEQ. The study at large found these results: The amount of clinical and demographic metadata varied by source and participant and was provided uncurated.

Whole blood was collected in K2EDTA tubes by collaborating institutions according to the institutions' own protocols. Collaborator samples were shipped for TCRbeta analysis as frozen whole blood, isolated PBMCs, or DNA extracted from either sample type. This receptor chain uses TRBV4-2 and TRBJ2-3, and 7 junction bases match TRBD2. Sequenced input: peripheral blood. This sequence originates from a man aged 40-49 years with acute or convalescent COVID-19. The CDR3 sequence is CASSALAGLPTDTQYF. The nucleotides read TGTGCCAGCAGCGCCCTTGCGGGACTACCCACAGATACGCAGTATTTT.